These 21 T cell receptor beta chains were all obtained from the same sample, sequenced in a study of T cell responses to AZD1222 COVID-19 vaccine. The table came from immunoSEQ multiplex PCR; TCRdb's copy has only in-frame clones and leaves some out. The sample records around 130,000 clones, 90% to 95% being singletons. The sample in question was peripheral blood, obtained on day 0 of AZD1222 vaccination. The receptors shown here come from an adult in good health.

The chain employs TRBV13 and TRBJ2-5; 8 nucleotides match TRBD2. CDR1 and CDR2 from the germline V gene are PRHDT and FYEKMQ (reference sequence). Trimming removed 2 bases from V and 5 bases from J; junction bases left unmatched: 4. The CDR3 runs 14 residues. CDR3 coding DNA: TGTGCCAGCAGCTTACGACTAGCGCGGGAGACCCAGTACTTC. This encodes CASSLRLARETQYF.

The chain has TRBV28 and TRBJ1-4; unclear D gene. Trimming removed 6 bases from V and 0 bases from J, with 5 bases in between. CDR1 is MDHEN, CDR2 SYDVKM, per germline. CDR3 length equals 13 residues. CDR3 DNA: TGTGCCAGCAGACAGCCAACTAATGAAAAACTGTTTTTT. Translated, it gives CASRQPTNEKLFF.

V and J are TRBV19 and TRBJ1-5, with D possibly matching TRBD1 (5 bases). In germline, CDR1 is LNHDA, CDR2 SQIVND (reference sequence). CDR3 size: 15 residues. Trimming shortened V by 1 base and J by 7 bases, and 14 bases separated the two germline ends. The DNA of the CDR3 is TGTGCCAGTAGTATAGGGCCGGGGGTGCAACAGCCCCAGCATTTT. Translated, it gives CASSIGPGVQQPQHF.

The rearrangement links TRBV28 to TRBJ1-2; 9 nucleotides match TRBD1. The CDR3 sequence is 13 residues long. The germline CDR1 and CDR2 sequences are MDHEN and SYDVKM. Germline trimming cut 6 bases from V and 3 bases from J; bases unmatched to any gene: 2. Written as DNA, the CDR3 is TGTGCCAGCAGATGGGACAGGGACTATGGCTACACCTTC. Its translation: CASRWDRDYGYTF.

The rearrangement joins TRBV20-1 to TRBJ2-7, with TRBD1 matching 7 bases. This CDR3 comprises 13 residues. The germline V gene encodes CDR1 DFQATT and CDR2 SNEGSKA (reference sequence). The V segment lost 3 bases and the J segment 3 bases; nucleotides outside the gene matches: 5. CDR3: CSASPRTGYEQYF. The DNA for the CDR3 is TGCAGTGCTAGTCCCAGGACAGGCTACGAGCAGTACTTC.

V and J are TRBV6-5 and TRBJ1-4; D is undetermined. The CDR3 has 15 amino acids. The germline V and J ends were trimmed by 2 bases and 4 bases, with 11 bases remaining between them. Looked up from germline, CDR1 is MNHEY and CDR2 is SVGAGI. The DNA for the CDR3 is TGTGCCAGCAGTTACCCTAAGACTTATAATGAAAAACTGTTTTTT. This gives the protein CASSYPKTYNEKLFF.

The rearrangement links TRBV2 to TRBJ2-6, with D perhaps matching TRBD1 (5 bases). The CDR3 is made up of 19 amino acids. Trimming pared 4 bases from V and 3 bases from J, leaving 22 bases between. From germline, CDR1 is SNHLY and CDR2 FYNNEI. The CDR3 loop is CASSGFARAYSGGANVLTF. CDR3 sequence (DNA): TGTGCCAGCAGTGGGTTCGCCAGGGCCTACTCTGGTGGGGCCAACGTCCTGACTTTC.

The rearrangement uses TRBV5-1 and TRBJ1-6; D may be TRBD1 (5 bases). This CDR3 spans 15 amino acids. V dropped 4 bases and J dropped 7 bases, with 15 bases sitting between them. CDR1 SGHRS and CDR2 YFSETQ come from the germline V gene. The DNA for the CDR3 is TGCGCCAGCAGCAGCGGGGACGGCCACAATTCACCCCTCCACTTT. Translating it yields CASSSGDGHNSPLHF.

The CDR3: CSASVLANEQFF. The CDR3, as DNA: TGCAGTGCTAGTGTCCTAGCCAATGAGCAGTTCTTC. The chain employs TRBV20-1 and TRBJ2-1; perhaps TRBD2 as D (5 bases). Germline V gives CDR1 DFQATT, CDR2 SNEGSKA (reference sequence). V lost 3 bases to trimming and J lost 6 bases, with 9 bases between them. The CDR3 is made up of 12 amino acids.

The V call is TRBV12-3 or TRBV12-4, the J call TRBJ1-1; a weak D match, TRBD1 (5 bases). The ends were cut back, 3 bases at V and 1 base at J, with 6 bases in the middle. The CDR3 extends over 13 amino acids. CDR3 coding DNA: TGTGCCAGCAGTTTTCAGGGGAACACTGAAGCTTTCTTT. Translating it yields CASSFQGNTEAFF.

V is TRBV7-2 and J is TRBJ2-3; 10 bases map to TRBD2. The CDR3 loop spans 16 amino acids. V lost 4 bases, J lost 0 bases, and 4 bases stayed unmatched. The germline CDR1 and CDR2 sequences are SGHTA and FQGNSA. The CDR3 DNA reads TGTGCCAGCAGCTACTTAGCGGGGGGAAGCACAGATACGCAGTATTTT. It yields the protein CASSYLAGGSTDTQYF.

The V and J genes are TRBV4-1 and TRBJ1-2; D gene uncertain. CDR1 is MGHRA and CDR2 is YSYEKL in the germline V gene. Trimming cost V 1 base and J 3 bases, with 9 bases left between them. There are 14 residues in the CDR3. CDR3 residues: CASSQVVRDYGYTF. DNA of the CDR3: TGCGCCAGCAGCCAAGTCGTCAGAGACTATGGCTACACCTTC.

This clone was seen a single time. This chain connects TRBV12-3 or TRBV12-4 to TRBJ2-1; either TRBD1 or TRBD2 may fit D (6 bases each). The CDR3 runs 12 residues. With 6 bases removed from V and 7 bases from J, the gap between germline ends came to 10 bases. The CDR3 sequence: CASRRGRNEQFF. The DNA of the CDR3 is TGTGCCAGCAGAAGGGGGAGGAATGAGCAGTTCTTC.

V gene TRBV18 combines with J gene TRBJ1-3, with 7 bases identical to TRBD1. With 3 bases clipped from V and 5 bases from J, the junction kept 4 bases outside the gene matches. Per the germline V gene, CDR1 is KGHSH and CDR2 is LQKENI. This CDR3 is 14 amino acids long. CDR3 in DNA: TGTGCCAGCTCACCGGGGACAGTCCGAAACACCATATATTTT. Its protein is CASSPGTVRNTIYF.

The CDR3 here is CASSLGGPSNQPQHF. The DNA of the CDR3 is TGTGCCAGCAGCCTGGGAGGACCTAGCAATCAGCCCCAGCATTTT. The V and J genes are TRBV6-6 and TRBJ1-5; D ambiguous. Trimming cost V 6 bases and J 0 bases, with 12 bases left between them. Looked up from germline, CDR1 is MNHNY and CDR2 is SVGAGI (reference sequence). CDR3 length: 15 residues.

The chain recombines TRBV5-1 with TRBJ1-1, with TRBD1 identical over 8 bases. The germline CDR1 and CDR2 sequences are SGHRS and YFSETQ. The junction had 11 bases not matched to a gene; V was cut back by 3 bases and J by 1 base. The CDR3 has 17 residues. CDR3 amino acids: CASSSVGSGGRNTEAFF. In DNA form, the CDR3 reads TGCGCCAGCAGCTCGGTGGGGTCAGGGGGCAGGAACACTGAAGCTTTCTTT.

CDR3 nucleotide sequence: TGTGCCAGCAGTTACTCGGGTTGGGGCACTGAAGCTTTCTTT. This encodes CASSYSGWGTEAFF. The chain joins TRBV6-2 or TRBV6-3 to TRBJ1-1; D is uncertain. V was cut by 0 bases and J by 4 bases, with 9 bases left in between. Germline CDR1 reads MNHEY; CDR2 reads SVGEGT. The CDR3 has 14 amino acids.

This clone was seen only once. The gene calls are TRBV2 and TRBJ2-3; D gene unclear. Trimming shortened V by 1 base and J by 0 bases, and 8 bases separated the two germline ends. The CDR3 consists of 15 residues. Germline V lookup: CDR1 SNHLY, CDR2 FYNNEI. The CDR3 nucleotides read TGTGCCAGCAGTGAAGTGTCCTCTAGCACAGATACGCAGTATTTT. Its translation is CASSEVSSSTDTQYF.

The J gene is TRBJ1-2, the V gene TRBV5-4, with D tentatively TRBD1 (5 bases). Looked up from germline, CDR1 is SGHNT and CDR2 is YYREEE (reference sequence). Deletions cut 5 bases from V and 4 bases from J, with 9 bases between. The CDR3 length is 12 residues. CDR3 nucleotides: TGTGCCAGCAGTCGCGACAGCTATGGCTACACCTTC. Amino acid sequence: CASSRDSYGYTF.

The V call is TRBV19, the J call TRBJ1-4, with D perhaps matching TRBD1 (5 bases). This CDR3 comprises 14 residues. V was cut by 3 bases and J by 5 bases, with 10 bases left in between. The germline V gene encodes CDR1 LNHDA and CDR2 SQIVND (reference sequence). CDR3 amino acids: CASSIGRENEKLFF. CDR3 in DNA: TGTGCCAGTAGTATCGGCAGGGAAAATGAAAAACTGTTTTTT.

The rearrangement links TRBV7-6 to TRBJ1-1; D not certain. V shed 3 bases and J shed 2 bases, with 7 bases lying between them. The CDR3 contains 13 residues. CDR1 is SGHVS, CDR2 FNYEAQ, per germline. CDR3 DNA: TGTGCCAGCAGCTTGCAAGTAAACACTGAAGCTTTCTTT. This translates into CASSLQVNTEAFF. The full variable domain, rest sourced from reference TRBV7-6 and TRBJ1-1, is GAGVSQSPRYKVTKRGQDVALRCDPISGHVSLYWYRQALGQGPEFLTYFNYEAQQDKSGLPNDRFSAERPEGSISTLTIQRTEQRDSAMYRCASSLQVNTEAFFGQGTRLTVV.